The 8 T cell receptor beta chains below come from one sample, sequenced in a study of Tregs in tolerant kidney transplant recipients. Generated by immunoSEQ multiplex PCR, the TCRdb table keeps only in-frame clones and is missing some. The sample gives tens of thousands of clones, around 83% of which show up once; about 4% is in the top ten. The sequencing sample was made of CD4+ T cells from blood. The receptors derive from a human donor in good health.

The chain joins TRBV10-3 to TRBJ1-4; 7 bases agree with TRBD1. Germline CDR1 ENHRY, CDR2 SYGVKD. Losses at the gene ends were 11 bases for V and 3 bases for J; bases not matched to a gene: 9. This CDR3 is built from 14 residues. CDR3 region: CAVKGGQPNEKLFF. Here the CDR3 DNA reads TGTGCCGTAAAGGGGGGACAGCCTAATGAAAAACTGTTTTTT.

The table lists this clone with a few counts. The chain employs TRBV19 and TRBJ1-1; TRBD1 is a possible D gene (5 bases). V dropped 3 bases and J dropped 3 bases, with 14 bases sitting between them. Germline V gene data show CDR1 as LNHDA and CDR2 as SQIVND (reference sequence). The CDR3 loop spans 15 amino acids. CDR3 DNA sequence: TGTGCCAGTAGTATTAGAGATTGGGGGGACACTGAAGCTTTCTTT. This translates into CASSIRDWGDTEAFF.

The chain uses TRBV11-1 and TRBJ2-7; 9 bases match TRBD2. The CDR3 sequence is 16 residues long. In germline, CDR1 is SGHAT, CDR2 FQDESV (reference sequence). Trimming removed 5 bases from V and 1 base from J; junction bases left unmatched: 9. The CDR3 nucleotides are TGTGCCAGCAGCCCTGGGGGACTAGCCCCTTCCTACGAGCAGTACTTC. It yields the protein CASSPGGLAPSYEQYF.

The chain employs TRBV9 and TRBJ2-2; D might be TRBD1 (5 bases). V was shortened by 2 bases and J by 4 bases, with 6 bases between the two germline ends. Germline V lookup: CDR1 SGDLS, CDR2 YYNGEE. The CDR3 runs to 13 residues. CDR3 coding DNA: TGTGCCAGCAGCGTTACAGGCACCGGGGAGCTGTTTTTT. This sequence encodes CASSVTGTGELFF.

This chain links TRBV19 with TRBJ2-2; 9 bases are shared with TRBD1. The trim removed 5 bases at V and 7 bases at J, leaving 5 bases unmatched. In germline, CDR1 is LNHDA, CDR2 SQIVND (reference sequence). The CDR3 contains 14 residues. The CDR3 DNA is TGTGCCAGTAGTCATGACAGGGGGAGCGGGGAGCTGTTTTTT. Translating gives CASSHDRGSGELFF.

DNA for the CDR3: TGCGCCAGCAGCCAAGACCCAGGACAGGGGGCTAACTATGGCTACACCTTC. Amino acids: CASSQDPGQGANYGYTF. V usage is TRBV4-3 and J usage is TRBJ1-2; 10 positions match TRBD1. The CDR3 is made up of 17 amino acids. Germline CDR1 LGHNA, CDR2 YSLEER. Trimming removed 0 bases from V and 0 bases from J; junction bases left unmatched: 4.

This clone was observed a handful of times. The gene calls are TRBV29-1 and TRBJ2-1; 11 bases are a match to TRBD1. Germline CDR1 is SQVTM and CDR2 is ANQGSEA. CDR3 length: 14 residues. The trim removed 6 bases at V and 6 bases at J, leaving 7 bases unmatched. The CDR3 region is CSVEGQGEVNEQFF. The CDR3 DNA follows: TGCAGCGTGGAGGGACAGGGGGAGGTCAATGAGCAGTTCTTC.

This chain joins TRBV10-2 and TRBJ2-7; D possibly uses TRBD1 or TRBD2 (5 bases each). The length of the CDR3 is 14 residues. Germline V gives CDR1 WSHSY, CDR2 SAAADI. The V end lost 6 bases, the J end lost 2 bases, and 14 bases lay between the germline ends. In nucleotides, the CDR3 is TGCGCCAGCAGGGTTGAGGGGAAGACCTACGAGCAGTACTTC. It is translated as CASRVEGKTYEQYF.